The 8 T cell receptor beta chains listed next were all sequenced from one sample in a study of control samples from healthy donors and cancer patients. This table comes from immunoSEQ multiplex PCR, and its TCRdb copy is limited to in-frame clones, with some not included. The sample yields some 150,000 clones, approximately 92% seen once. Sequencing used blood. These receptors all stem from a man younger than 40 in good health.

This clone was found a few times. The V call is TRBV5-4, the J call TRBJ2-7; D possibly corresponds to TRBD2 (6 bases). Germline loops: CDR1 SGHNT, CDR2 YYREEE (reference sequence). With 4 bases removed from V and 1 base from J, the gap between germline ends came to 15 bases. The CDR3 contains 15 residues. The CDR3 nucleotides read TGTGCCAGCAGCCCGGGAACTAGCCCATCCTACGAGCAGTACTTC. It translates to CASSPGTSPSYEQYF.

V gene TRBV5-1 combines with J gene TRBJ1-2; D is ambiguous. Germline CDR1 reads SGHRS; CDR2 reads YFSETQ. Trimming stripped 0 bases from V and 7 bases from J, with 10 bases between. The CDR3 is 13 residues long. The CDR3 sequence is CASSLAGSRGYTF. CDR3 nucleotide sequence: TGCGCCAGCAGCTTGGCCGGGTCCCGTGGCTACACCTTC.

This chain links TRBV27 with TRBJ2-3, with 15 bases identical to TRBD2. From germline, CDR1 is MNHEY and CDR2 SMNVEV (reference sequence). J lost 2 bases, V lost 6 bases, and 9 bases had no gene match. This CDR3 region has 18 residues. The CDR3 spells CASRPSRTSGGATDTQYF. In DNA form, the CDR3 reads TGTGCCAGCAGACCCTCCCGGACTAGCGGGGGGGCCACAGATACGCAGTATTTT.

The chain links TRBV4-2 to TRBJ1-1; D is ambiguous. CDR3 length: 13 amino acids. Deletions cut 0 bases from V and 6 bases from J, with 8 bases between. CDR1 is LGHNA and CDR2 is YNFKEQ in the germline V gene. The DNA of the CDR3 is TGTGCCAGCAGCCAAGATCCTGGGGCTGAAGCTTTCTTT. This gives the protein CASSQDPGAEAFF.

The V and J genes are TRBV2 and TRBJ2-5, with unresolved D. The J call may be faulty, since TRBJ2-7 better matches the DNA end. The CDR3 runs 14 residues. Germline CDR1 is SNHLY and CDR2 is FYNNEI. CDR3 sequence (DNA): TGTGCCATAACCAAGAGTGGCGGACCCTACGAGCAGTACTTC. Translation gives CAITKSGGPYEQYF.

The V gene is TRBV30, the J gene TRBJ2-7, with TRBD1 identical over 9 bases. Germline V gene data show CDR1 as GTSNPN and CDR2 as SVGIG (reference sequence). Germline trimming cut 1 base from V and 3 bases from J; bases unmatched to any gene: 7. The CDR3 length is 15 residues. The CDR3 spells CAWSAPGQGHYEQYF. The DNA for the CDR3 is TGTGCCTGGAGTGCTCCTGGACAGGGGCACTACGAGCAGTACTTC. Full variable domain (missing parts from reference TRBV30 and TRBJ2-7): SQTIHQWPATLVQPVGSPLSLECTVEGTSNPNLYWYRQAAGRGLQLLFYSVGIGQISSEVPQNLSASRPQDRQFILSSKKLLLSDSGFYLCAWSAPGQGHYEQYFGPGTRLTVT.

This chain uses TRBV6-6 with TRBJ2-7; D is unclear. CDR1 and CDR2 (germline): MNHNY, SVGAGI (reference sequence). This CDR3 region has 14 residues. Trimming removed 8 bases from V and 0 bases from J, with 14 bases in between. This chain's CDR3 is CASHRDSSSYEQYF. DNA of the CDR3: TGTGCCAGCCATCGCGACTCCTCCTCCTACGAGCAGTACTTC.

The V call is TRBV27, the J call TRBJ2-7; 9 bases map to TRBD1. J was trimmed by 3 bases and V by 6 bases; bases with no gene match: 9. Germline V gene data show CDR1 as MNHEY and CDR2 as SMNVEV (reference sequence). The CDR3 is made up of 15 amino acids. The CDR3 DNA is TGTGCCAGCAGGGTGACAGGGGGTGGGGGCTACGAGCAGTACTTC. It codes for CASRVTGGGGYEQYF.